Below, 17 T cell receptor beta chains from the same sample are listed, as sequenced in a study of T cells in Graves' hyperthyroidism and ophthalmopathy. Authors of the study amplified TCR beta CDR3 regions from RNA transcripts. An initial round of RT-PCR targeting the TCR CDR3 relied on the HTBI primer set. TCRdb re-called the multiplex PCR reads with MiXCR, one entry per CDR3 protein. Among fewer than 550,000 distinct CDR3 sequences listed, 15% to 19% were seen once. The material sequenced was blood. The receptors here all came from a woman aged 18-30 years with Graves' hyperthyroidism.

In this sample, this clonotype turned up a few times. This chain connects TRBV12-3 or TRBV12-4 to TRBJ2-2, with a weak D call TRBD2 (6 bases). This CDR3 region has 14 residues. V was trimmed by 3 bases and J by 7 bases, leaving 12 bases between them. The DNA for the CDR3 is TGTGCCAGCAGTTTTGGCGAAGCGGGCGGGGAGCTGTTTTTT. Translating gives CASSFGEAGGELFF.

This clonotype was seen repeatedly, ten times or more. This sequence joins TRBV3-1 and TRBJ2-5, with D unresolved. The V end lost 1 base, the J end lost 0 bases, and 15 bases lay between the germline ends. Germline V gene lookup returns CDR1 LGHDT and CDR2 YNNKEL (reference sequence). This CDR3 is built from 17 residues. In nucleotides, the CDR3 is TGTGCCAGCAGCCAAGGGTCGTGGGTTGACAACCAAGAGACCCAGTACTTC. Translation gives CASSQGSWVDNQETQYF.

The CDR3 sequence is CASSPISGGRGYTF. The CDR3, as DNA: TGTGCCAGCAGCCCCATCTCAGGGGGTCGTGGCTACACCTTC. The chain uses TRBV7-3 and TRBJ1-2, with 7 positions matching TRBD1. CDR1 is SGHTA and CDR2 is FQGTGA in the germline V gene. There are 14 residues in the CDR3. The junction had 10 bases not matched to a gene; V was cut back by 5 bases and J by 7 bases.

This clonotype has a count of ten or more. The V gene is TRBV20-1, the J gene TRBJ2-3; a weak D match, TRBD2 (6 bases). Germline-derived CDR1 and CDR2 are DFQATT and SNEGSKA (reference sequence). Deletions cut 0 bases from V and 0 bases from J, with 13 bases between. CDR3 size: 16 residues. The CDR3 protein is CSARDGGTASTDTQYF. The DNA of the CDR3 is TGCAGTGCTAGAGATGGCGGGACGGCAAGCACAGATACGCAGTATTTT.

In this sample, this clonotype turned up many times. This sequence joins TRBV7-2 and TRBJ2-1, with TRBD2 matching over 9 bases. V lost 9 bases to trimming and J lost 2 bases; unmatched junction nucleotides: 5. This CDR3 has 14 amino acids. Germline-derived CDR1 and CDR2 are SGHTA and FQGNSA. CDR3 nucleotide sequence: TGTGCCAGTCGCGCGGGGGGGACCTACAATGAGCAGTTCTTC. Amino acids: CASRAGGTYNEQFF.

This clonotype was seen repeatedly, ten times or more. CDR3 DNA sequence: TGTGCCAGCAAGACAGGGGCGACAGATACGCAGTATTTT. Protein product: CASKTGATDTQYF. The gene calls are TRBV27 and TRBJ2-3, with 8 bases that match TRBD1. The germline V gene has CDR1 MNHEY and CDR2 SMNVEV (reference sequence). The CDR3 totals 13 residues. Losses at the gene ends were 7 bases for V and 3 bases for J; bases not matched to a gene: 3.

This chain connects TRBV29-1 to TRBJ2-6, with D uncertain. V dropped 6 bases and J dropped 0 bases, with 15 bases sitting between them. The CDR3 length is 16 residues. The germline V gene has CDR1 SQVTM and CDR2 ANQGSEA. CDR3: CSVDLTSLSGANVLTF. CDR3 nucleotide sequence: TGCAGCGTCGACTTGACCTCCCTCTCTGGGGCCAACGTCCTGACTTTC.

The chain joins TRBV3-1 to TRBJ2-1; 14 bases agree with TRBD2. Per the germline V gene, CDR1 is LGHDT and CDR2 is YNNKEL (reference sequence). The CDR3 runs to 19 residues. Trimming at V came to 10 bases and at J to 9 bases, leaving 23 bases not matched to a gene. The chain's CDR3 is CAISESWAGLAGAVSEQFF. The CDR3 DNA follows: TGTGCCATCAGTGAGTCTTGGGCGGGACTAGCGGGGGCCGTGAGTGAGCAGTTCTTC.

This clonotype was found many times. CDR3: CASSLWVTVGNQPQHF. The DNA for the CDR3 is TGTGCCAGCAGCTTATGGGTAACGGTGGGCAATCAGCCCCAGCATTTT. This sequence joins TRBV7-2 and TRBJ1-5; D not resolved. V was clipped by 2 bases and J by 2 bases, with 13 bases between them. CDR1 SGHTA and CDR2 FQGNSA come from the germline V gene. The CDR3 is 16 amino acids. Full variable domain (missing parts from reference TRBV7-2 and TRBJ1-5): GAGVSQSPSNKVTEKGKDVELRCDPISGHTALYWYRQSLGQGLEFLIYFQGNSAPDKSGLPSDRFSAERTGGSVSTLTIQRTQQEDSAVYLCASSLWVTVGNQPQHFGDGTRLSIL.

This sequence joins TRBV4-3 and TRBJ2-7, with D uncertain. Trimming stripped 0 bases from V and 0 bases from J, with 9 bases between. The CDR3 has 15 residues. Per germline, CDR1 LGHNA and CDR2 YSLEER. The CDR3 is CASSQEESSSYEQYF. The DNA for the CDR3 is TGCGCCAGCAGCCAAGAGGAGAGCTCCTCCTACGAGCAGTACTTC.

This clonotype was seen at least ten times. The V and J genes are TRBV27 and TRBJ2-5, with D perhaps matching TRBD2 (6 bases). V gave up 10 bases and J gave up 2 bases, with 20 bases separating them. Germline assignment: CDR1 MNHEY and CDR2 SMNVEV (reference sequence). The CDR3 is 15 residues long. The CDR3 loop is CANTPWGEIQETQYF. The CDR3 DNA reads as TGTGCCAACACTCCCTGGGGGGAGATTCAAGAGACCCAGTACTTC.

This sequence joins TRBV25-1 and TRBJ2-1; tentatively, D is TRBD1 (8 bases). Per the germline V gene, CDR1 is MGHDK and CDR2 is SYGVNS. V was cut by 4 bases and J by 3 bases, with 13 bases left in between. The CDR3 runs to 15 residues. Here the CDR3 reads CASSAQGGIYNEQFF. CDR3 sequence (DNA): TGTGCCAGCAGTGCACAGGGGGGGATCTACAATGAGCAGTTCTTC.

As concerns this clonotype: A much larger clone sits a single nucleotide away, making a read error possible. No conserved phenylalanine or tryptophan ends this CDR3, so it is likely a read error. The chain links TRBV6-1 to TRBJ2-7; either TRBD1 or TRBD2 may supply D (6 bases each). The V and J ends lost 8 bases and 7 bases respectively, with 18 bases between them. The CDR3 covers 13 residues. From germline, CDR1 is MNHNS and CDR2 SASEGT. DNA for the CDR3: TGTGCCAGCCGCCCGAGGACAGCGGGTGAGCAGTACCTC. Amino acid sequence: CASRPRTAGEQYL.

In this sample, this clonotype turned up many times. CDR3 sequence (DNA): TGCGCCAGCAGCCAAGATAGGGTGGTCCAGCCCCAGCATTTT. Encoded protein: CASSQDRVVQPQHF. This rearrangement joins TRBV4-1 to TRBJ1-5, with D hard to call. This CDR3 spans 14 amino acids. The V and J ends lost 0 bases and 7 bases respectively, with 10 bases between them. In germline, CDR1 is MGHRA, CDR2 YSYEKL.

As to this clonotype: One end of the junction varies from germline; a read error may be responsible. This chain joins TRBV6-1 and TRBJ2-1, with D uncertain. This CDR3 has 15 amino acids. CDR1 is MNHNS and CDR2 is SASEGT in the germline V gene. The CDR3 DNA follows: TGTGCCAGCACCACGGGCGGTAGCCTCTACAATGAGGAGTTCTTC. The encoded protein is CASTTGGSLYNEEFF.

CDR3 DNA sequence: TGTGCCAGCACCCTAGGGGGGATTAGCAATCAGCCCCAGCATTTT. This translates into CASTLGGISNQPQHF. This chain links TRBV7-9 with TRBJ1-5; D is perhaps TRBD1 (6 bases). The CDR3 loop spans 15 amino acids. Germline V gene data show CDR1 as SEHNR and CDR2 as FQNEAQ (reference sequence). Deletions cut 7 bases from V and 0 bases from J, with 13 bases between.

In this sample, this clonotype turned up many times. The rearrangement joins TRBV3-1 to TRBJ1-1, with D perhaps matching TRBD1 (5 bases). The CDR3 contains 14 residues. In germline, CDR1 is LGHDT, CDR2 YNNKEL (reference sequence). The V and J ends lost 2 bases and 4 bases respectively, with 11 bases between them. CDR3 DNA sequence: TGTGCCAGCAGCCAAATTAGGGGAGTCACTGAAGCTTTCTTT. This encodes CASSQIRGVTEAFF.